What follows is one TCR beta chain and its context. The sample originates from a study of T cell changes during pregnancy in multiple sclerosis. The protocol was immunoSEQ multiplex PCR, while the TCRdb copy is restricted to in-frame clones and leaves out a portion. The sample has under 70,000 clones, more than 80% seen once. The source material was CD4+ T cells from peripheral blood mononuclear cells, sampled after pregnancy. This clonotype was obtained from a female donor in good health, enrolled as a control in a pregnancy study.

This chain's CDR3 is CASSLGEGREAFF. CDR3 coding DNA: TGTGCCAGCAGCTTAGGAGAGGGCCGGGAAGCTTTCTTT. V and J are TRBV7-2 and TRBJ1-1; D unclear. CDR1 is SGHTA, CDR2 FQGNSA, per germline. Between the trimmed V and J ends, which lost 1 base and 8 bases, there was a span of 11 bases. The CDR3 runs to 13 residues.